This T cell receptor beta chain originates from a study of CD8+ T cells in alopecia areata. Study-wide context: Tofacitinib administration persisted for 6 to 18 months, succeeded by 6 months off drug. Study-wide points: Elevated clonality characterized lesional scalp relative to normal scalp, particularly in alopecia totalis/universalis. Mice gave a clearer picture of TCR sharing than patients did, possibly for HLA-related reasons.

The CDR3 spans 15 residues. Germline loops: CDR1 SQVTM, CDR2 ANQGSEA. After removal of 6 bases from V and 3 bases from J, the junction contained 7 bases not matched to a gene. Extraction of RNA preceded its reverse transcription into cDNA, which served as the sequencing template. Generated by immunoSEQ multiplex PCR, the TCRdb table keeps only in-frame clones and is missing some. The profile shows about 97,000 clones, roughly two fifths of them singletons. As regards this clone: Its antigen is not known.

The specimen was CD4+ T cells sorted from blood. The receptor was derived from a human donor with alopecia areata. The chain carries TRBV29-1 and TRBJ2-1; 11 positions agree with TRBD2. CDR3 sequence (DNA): TGCAGCGTACGACTAGCGGGATTTTTCTACAATGAGCAGTTCTTC. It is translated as CSVRLAGFFYNEQFF.